Presented here are 15 T cell receptor beta chains from one specimen sequenced in a study of pediatric ulcerative colitis. Assay used: immunoSEQ multiplex PCR; TCRdb lists only in-frame clones, some missing. The profile shows some 10,000 clones, approximately 88% of them singletons. Specimen: blood. The receptor source for this set is a girl aged 10 to 17 with moderate ulcerative colitis.

The CDR3 loop is CASSLHRGRNQPQHF. The CDR3 bases are TGTGCCAGCAGCTTACACAGGGGCCGCAATCAGCCCCAGCATTTT. The V gene is TRBV7-8, the J gene TRBJ1-5; TRBD1 matches at 7 bases. There are 15 residues in the CDR3. J gave up 2 bases and V 2 bases, and 3 bases lay outside the gene matches. Looked up from germline, CDR1 is SGHVS and CDR2 is FQNEAQ.

This chain joins TRBV30 and TRBJ1-4, with D possibly TRBD1 on 6 matching bases. CDR3 length: 15 residues. V lost 5 bases and J lost 1, with 14 bases in between. The germline CDR1 and CDR2 sequences are GTSNPN and SVGIG (reference sequence). The CDR3 DNA reads as TGTGCCTGGGAAAGAACAGGGAGAACTAATGAAAAACTGTTTTTT. Translation gives CAWERTGRTNEKLFF.

V and J are TRBV4-1 and TRBJ2-3; 7 bases match TRBD1. V dropped 2 bases and J dropped 3; count of bases not matched to a gene: 26. The CDR3 spans 22 residues. CDR1 and CDR2 from the germline V gene are MGHRA and YSYEKL. CDR3 region: CASSQPWRVAGGLSLVTDTQYF. The CDR3, as DNA: TGCGCCAGCAGCCAACCCTGGCGGGTGGCAGGGGGTTTAAGTTTGGTTACAGATACGCAGTATTTT.

The chain carries TRBV5-1 and TRBJ2-1, with 9 bases fitting TRBD1. J lost 1 base, V lost 1 base, and 3 bases had no gene match. This CDR3 is built from 16 residues. Germline CDR1 is SGHRS and CDR2 is YFSETQ. The CDR3 here is CASSLIGTGSYNEQFF. In nucleotides, the CDR3 is TGCGCCAGCAGCTTGATCGGGACAGGGTCCTACAATGAGCAGTTCTTC.

V and J are TRBV5-1 and TRBJ2-7, with a tentative D call TRBD2 (6 bases). The CDR3 is 14 residues long. Looked up from germline, CDR1 is SGHRS and CDR2 is YFSETQ. Trimming removed 3 bases from V and 3 bases from J, with 13 bases in between. The CDR3 DNA is TGCGCCAGCAGCTCCTACGGGACTCACTACGAGCAGTACTTC. Translating it yields CASSSYGTHYEQYF.

V usage is TRBV11-2 and J usage is TRBJ1-3; maybe TRBD1 (5 bases). Trimming stripped 2 bases from V and 3 bases from J, with 11 bases between. There are 15 residues in the CDR3. In germline, CDR1 is SGHAT, CDR2 FQNNGV. CDR3 residues: CASSLRGACGNTIYF. CDR3 bases: TGTGCCAGCAGCTTAAGAGGGGCTTGTGGAAACACCATATATTTT.

The CDR3 is CASSSSGRPQHF. The CDR3 bases are TGTGCCAGCAGCTCCAGTGGCCGGCCCCAGCATTTT. V usage is TRBV7-2 and J usage is TRBJ1-5; D not resolved. Trimming took 4 bases from V and 9 from J, leaving 10 bases between them. CDR1 and CDR2 (germline): SGHTA, FQGNSA. The CDR3 is 12 residues long.

V and J are TRBV27 and TRBJ2-7; 9 bases are shared with TRBD1. The CDR3 extends over 13 amino acids. Germline loops: CDR1 MNHEY, CDR2 SMNVEV (reference sequence). The junction had 7 bases not matched to a gene; V was cut back by 10 bases and J by 3 bases. CDR3 sequence (DNA): TGTGCCACCGATAGACAGGGGGACTACGAGCAGTACTTC. Its translation: CATDRQGDYEQYF.

J is TRBJ2-1 and V is TRBV19, with unresolved D. Per the germline V gene, CDR1 is LNHDA and CDR2 is SQIVND (reference sequence). This CDR3 is 14 amino acids long. V shed 1 base and J shed 8 bases, with 12 bases lying between them. The CDR3 loop is CASSIADGSDEQFF. In DNA, the CDR3 is TGTGCCAGTAGTATAGCAGACGGTTCTGATGAGCAGTTCTTC.

This clone came up once. The chain links TRBV5-6 to TRBJ2-3, with 7 bases aligning to TRBD1. This CDR3 has 16 amino acids. The V and J ends lost 3 bases and 1 base, in that order; junction bases with no gene match: 8. CDR1 and CDR2 (germline): SGHDT, YYEEEE. The chain's CDR3 is CASSSRTGWGTDTQYF. The CDR3 nucleotides read TGTGCCAGCAGCTCTCGGACAGGATGGGGCACAGATACGCAGTATTTT.

This clone was recorded a few times. The V gene is TRBV4-1, the J gene TRBJ1-5; D unresolved. Germline-derived CDR1 and CDR2 are MGHRA and YSYEKL. V dropped 1 base and J dropped 6 bases, with 4 bases sitting between them. CDR3 length: 12 amino acids. CDR3 loop: CASSQGAQPQHF. The CDR3 bases are TGCGCCAGCAGCCAAGGAGCTCAGCCCCAGCATTTT.

This clone has just one count. The chain joins TRBV5-1 to TRBJ2-7, with D possibly called TRBD1 or TRBD2 (6 bases each). This CDR3 contains 15 residues. V lost 2 bases and J lost 2, with 14 bases in between. CDR1 and CDR2 from the germline V gene are SGHRS and YFSETQ. CDR3 in DNA: TGCGCCAGCAGCTTCTCTCCAGGGGAGGCCTACGAGCAGTACTTC. It encodes CASSFSPGEAYEQYF.

V gene TRBV27 combines with J gene TRBJ1-6; D not certain. V lost 2 bases and J lost 16, with 15 bases in between. Germline V gives CDR1 MNHEY, CDR2 SMNVEV (reference sequence). The length of the CDR3 is 13 residues. The CDR3 DNA reads TGTGCCAGCAGTTTAACGGGCTCGGGTGGGCTCCACTTT. This codes for CASSLTGSGGLHF.

The chain joins TRBV5-1 to TRBJ1-2; weak D call: TRBD1 (5 bases). The CDR3 sequence is 13 residues long. V was clipped by 0 bases and J by 8 bases, with 11 bases between them. Germline V lookup: CDR1 SGHRS, CDR2 YFSETQ. CDR3 in amino acids: CASSLEARTGYTF. The CDR3 DNA follows: TGCGCCAGCAGCTTGGAGGCAAGGACAGGCTACACCTTC.

The rearrangement links TRBV7-9 to TRBJ2-5; D remains unclear. Germline V CDR1 and CDR2: SEHNR, FQNEAQ (reference sequence). The CDR3 extends over 14 amino acids. The V and J ends lost 2 bases and 0 bases respectively, with 7 bases between them. CDR3 sequence: CASSLPYDQETQYF. The CDR3 DNA is TGTGCCAGCAGCTTACCATATGACCAAGAGACCCAGTACTTC.